This T cell receptor beta chain was recovered during a study of human thymus T cells. Clones were sequenced by immunoSEQ multiplex PCR, and TCRdb holds only the in-frame ones, with some missing. The sample shows 86,000 or so clones, roughly 97% of them seen only once. CDR3 length: 14 residues. Between the trimmed V and J ends, which lost 3 bases and 2 bases, there was a span of 11 bases. Germline V lookup: CDR1 SGDLS, CDR2 YYNGEE. Thymus tissue was removed during corrective cardiac surgery. V usage is TRBV9 and J usage is TRBJ2-5; maybe TRBD2 (5 bases). What was sequenced was thymus tissue. This TCR came from a boy under two years old with a congenital heart defect but otherwise immunologically healthy. CDR3 sequence (DNA): TGTGCCAGCAGCGCGGGCAGGACTCAAGAGACCCAGTACTTC. Protein sequence: CASSAGRTQETQYF.